These 26 T cell receptor beta chains were all obtained from the same sample, sequenced in a study of blood T cell repertoires in COVID-19. This table comes from immunoSEQ multiplex PCR, and its TCRdb copy is limited to in-frame clones, with some not included. The repertoire holds 70,000 to 80,000 clones, around 76% seen once, with roughly 13% in the top ten. The material sequenced was peripheral blood. Receptors originate from an elderly woman with acute or convalescent COVID-19.

The chain uses TRBV3-1 (or the pseudogene TRBV3-2) and TRBJ1-6, with 8 bases aligning to TRBD1. V was clipped by 5 bases and J by 7 bases; unmatched bases: 4. CDR1 is LGHDT, CDR2 YNNKEL, per germline (reference sequence). CDR3 size: 14 residues. The CDR3 sequence is CASSGTGGNSPLHF. CDR3 nucleotide sequence: TGTGCCAGCAGCGGTACAGGGGGGAATTCACCCCTCCACTTT.

The V and J genes are TRBV5-1 and TRBJ2-3; D might be TRBD1 (6 bases). Trimming took 0 bases from V and 0 from J, leaving 11 bases between them. This CDR3 spans 16 amino acids. Germline CDR1 and CDR2: SGHRS and YFSETQ. The CDR3 loop is CASSLDRAVSTDTQYF. The CDR3 DNA reads TGCGCCAGCAGCTTGGACAGGGCGGTGAGCACAGATACGCAGTATTTT.

This chain connects TRBV28 to TRBJ1-4, with TRBD1 matching over 9 bases. The CDR3 runs to 17 residues. In germline, CDR1 is MDHEN, CDR2 SYDVKM. V gave up 7 bases and J gave up 8 bases; unmatched junction bases: 17. The CDR3 DNA is TGTGCCAGCATTCCTAGGACAGGGGCCGGGGTTTACGAAAAACTGTTTTTT. It translates to CASIPRTGAGVYEKLFF.

The chain combines TRBV2 with TRBJ2-5; D is ambiguous. Trimming stripped 7 bases from V and 1 base from J, with 10 bases between. The CDR3 loop spans 13 amino acids. Germline CDR1 reads SNHLY; CDR2 reads FYNNEI. The CDR3 region is CASTPSGQETQYF. The CDR3, as DNA: TGTGCCAGCACCCCATCGGGCCAAGAGACCCAGTACTTC. The whole variable domain, remainder taken from reference TRBV2 and TRBJ2-5, is EPEVTQTPSHQVTQMGQEVILRCVPISNHLYFYWYRQILGQKVEFLVSFYNNEISEKSEIFDDQFSVERPDGSNFTLKIRSTKLEDSAMYFCASTPSGQETQYFGPGTRLLVL.

This clone was seen a handful of times. V is TRBV10-3 and J is TRBJ2-5, with 9 bases fitting TRBD2. There are 15 residues in the CDR3. V shed 11 bases, J shed 2 bases, and the junction held 12 bases outside the gene matches. Looked up from germline, CDR1 is ENHRY and CDR2 is SYGVKD. CDR3 residues: CAVRERLADQETQYF. The CDR3 nucleotides are TGTGCCGTAAGGGAACGACTAGCGGATCAAGAGACCCAGTACTTC.

V and J are TRBV19 and TRBJ1-1; D is perhaps TRBD1 (6 bases). The CDR3 spans 15 residues. Trimming took off 3 bases at V and 4 bases at J, with 15 bases between the two ends. CDR1 is LNHDA, CDR2 SQIVND, per germline (reference sequence). The CDR3 DNA follows: TGTGCCAGTAGTATCGGGGGGGCGCGGGGCACTGAAGCTTTCTTT. Residues: CASSIGGARGTEAFF.

This clone is a singleton in its sample. The rearrangement uses TRBV18 and TRBJ1-1; D is perhaps TRBD1 (6 bases). The CDR3 spans 14 residues. Germline loops: CDR1 KGHSH, CDR2 LQKENI. The ends were cut back, 2 bases at V and 2 bases at J, with 9 bases in the middle. In nucleotides, the CDR3 is TGTGCCAGCTCACCATGGGGGCAAAACACTGAAGCTTTCTTT. Amino acid sequence: CASSPWGQNTEAFF.

V gene TRBV27 combines with J gene TRBJ2-7; a possible D gene is TRBD1 (5 bases). The germline gives CDR1 MNHEY, CDR2 SMNVEV (reference sequence). V shed 1 base and J shed 2 bases, with 18 bases lying between them. CDR3 length: 17 amino acids. CDR3 nucleotides: TGTGCCAGCAGTTTATTTCCCGGACACGAGACCCCCTACGAGCAGTACTTC. Encoded protein: CASSLFPGHETPYEQYF.

The V gene is TRBV10-1, the J gene TRBJ2-2; no firm D call. The CDR3 has 13 amino acids. Germline assignment: CDR1 WNHNN and CDR2 SYGVQD (reference sequence). The ends were cut back, 6 bases at V and 0 bases at J, with 5 bases in the middle. CDR3: CASRQANTGELFF. DNA of the CDR3: TGCGCCAGCAGGCAGGCGAACACCGGGGAGCTGTTTTTT.

CDR3 DNA: TGTGCCAGCAGTTTTCGTTATAGCGGCTCTATCTTGTATGAGCAGTTCTTC. This codes for CASSFRYSGSILYEQFF. The gene calls are TRBV7-6 and TRBJ2-1; tentative D call: TRBD2 (6 bases). CDR3 length: 17 residues. CDR1 and CDR2 from the germline V gene are SGHVS and FNYEAQ. Trimming took off 6 bases at V and 8 bases at J, with 26 bases between the two ends.

This clone is labeled as medium-sized (0.01 to 0.1%). This sequence joins TRBV11-3 and TRBJ2-7; perhaps TRBD2 as D (6 bases). CDR3 length equals 15 residues. V lost 1 base and J lost 6, with 16 bases in between. Germline V lookup: CDR1 SGHNT, CDR2 YENEEA. For the CDR3, the DNA is TGTGCCAGCAGCTTAGGCGGGGAACCTCTACGCGAGCAGTACTTC. Its translation is CASSLGGEPLREQYF.

The chain has TRBV7-8 and TRBJ2-7; 16 bases align to TRBD2. V shed 1 base and J 6 bases; nucleotides not matched to a gene: 9. Germline V gene lookup returns CDR1 SGHVS and CDR2 FQNEAQ. This CDR3 contains 18 residues. The CDR3 DNA sequence: TGTGCCAGCAGCTTAGACGGGACTAGCGGGAGGGCAACGGGCGAGCAGTACTTC. It encodes CASSLDGTSGRATGEQYF.

This chain uses TRBV4-1 with TRBJ2-7; either TRBD1 or TRBD2 may supply D (5 bases each). The end of the DNA is better explained by TRBJ2-5, so the J call may be wrong. CDR1 is MGHRA, CDR2 YSYEKL, per germline. This CDR3 is 13 amino acids long. The chain's CDR3 is CASSQDRGGTQYF. As DNA, the CDR3 is TGCGCCAGCAGCCAAGATCGGGGCGGGACCCAGTACTTC.

The chain carries TRBV7-3 and TRBJ2-2; 10 bases line up with TRBD1. Germline assignment: CDR1 SGHTA and CDR2 FQGTGA. V lost 6 bases, J lost 1 base, and 2 bases stayed unmatched. This CDR3 is 15 amino acids long. CDR3 region: CASSRTGGNTGELFF. Written as DNA, the CDR3 is TGTGCCAGCAGTCGGACAGGGGGGAACACCGGGGAGCTGTTTTTT.

The rearrangement uses TRBV19 and TRBJ2-1; TRBD1 agrees at 9 bases. V trimming: 1 base; J trimming: 7 bases; junction bases outside the gene matches: 17. The length of the CDR3 is 19 residues. Germline CDR1 is LNHDA and CDR2 is SQIVND (reference sequence). The CDR3 region is CASSIGPKRRDRVWNEQFF. The CDR3 DNA sequence: TGTGCCAGTAGTATAGGCCCCAAGCGACGGGACAGGGTTTGGAATGAGCAGTTCTTC.

V is TRBV4-2 and J is TRBJ1-2; 7 bases line up with TRBD1. The CDR3 sequence is 16 residues long. The V gene end was trimmed by 4 bases and the J gene end by 5 bases; junction bases not matched to a gene: 13. The germline V gene has CDR1 LGHNA and CDR2 YNFKEQ. CDR3 amino acids: CASSLLRGQGGYGYTF. The DNA for the CDR3 is TGTGCCAGCAGCCTCCTCCGGGGGCAGGGGGGTTATGGCTACACCTTC.

The chain has TRBV28 and TRBJ2-1, with D possibly being TRBD1 (6 bases). Deletions cut 3 bases from V and 2 bases from J, with 8 bases between. The CDR3 is 14 amino acids. Germline values: CDR1 MDHEN, CDR2 SYDVKM. CDR3 sequence (DNA): TGTGCCAGCAGTTTGCCAGGGGCCTACAATGAGCAGTTCTTC. Its protein is CASSLPGAYNEQFF.

The chain recombines TRBV11-2 with TRBJ1-2, with D uncertain. With 2 bases removed from V and 8 bases from J, the gap between germline ends came to 12 bases. This CDR3 comprises 13 residues. Germline lookup yields CDR1 SGHAT and CDR2 FQNNGV. In nucleotides, the CDR3 is TGTGCCAGCAGCTTATCCGTGGGCCGCGGCTACACCTTC. Encoded protein: CASSLSVGRGYTF.

The DNA for the CDR3 is TGTGCCAGCCCACTAGCGGGCTTAGCCAAAAACATTCAGTACTTC. This sequence encodes CASPLAGLAKNIQYF. The rearrangement joins TRBV6-5 to TRBJ2-4; 9 bases agree with TRBD2. Trimming at V came to 8 bases and at J to 0 bases, leaving 5 bases not matched to a gene. This CDR3 comprises 15 residues. The V gene's germline CDR1 is MNHEY and CDR2 SVGAGI.

The chain employs TRBV9 and TRBJ1-1; D remains unclear. The CDR3 length is 14 residues. Trimming took off 0 bases at V and 5 bases at J, with 11 bases between the two ends. Germline assignment: CDR1 SGDLS and CDR2 YYNGEE. This CDR3 reads CASSVERSGTEAFF. The CDR3, as DNA: TGTGCCAGCAGCGTAGAGCGGAGCGGGACTGAAGCTTTCTTT.

V usage is TRBV9 and J usage is TRBJ2-5; 12 positions match TRBD2. V gave up 1 base and J gave up 2 bases; unmatched junction bases: 6. Germline CDR1 and CDR2: SGDLS and YYNGEE. The CDR3 length is 17 residues. The CDR3 sequence: CASSVRGLAGEQETQYF. The CDR3 nucleotides read TGTGCCAGCAGCGTAAGGGGACTAGCGGGTGAACAAGAGACCCAGTACTTC.

This rearrangement joins TRBV6-5 to TRBJ1-4; TRBD1 is a possible D gene (6 bases). Germline loops: CDR1 MNHEY, CDR2 SVGAGI. The V end lost 9 bases, the J end lost 3 bases, and 14 bases lay between the germline ends. This CDR3 region has 14 residues. The CDR3 DNA follows: TGTGCCAGTACCGCAGGGGTCCCTAATGAAAAACTGTTTTTT. Translating gives CASTAGVPNEKLFF.

The chain is built from TRBV30 and TRBJ2-7; TRBD1 aligns across 8 bases. CDR3 length equals 12 residues. Germline assignment: CDR1 GTSNPN and CDR2 SVGIG (reference sequence). V gave up 3 bases and J gave up 4 bases; unmatched junction bases: 2. The CDR3 DNA is TGTGCCTGGAGGGACAGGGTATACGAGCAGTACTTC. Protein: CAWRDRVYEQYF.

J is TRBJ2-7 and V is TRBV18; tentative D call: TRBD2 (5 bases). Trimming cost V 6 bases and J 4 bases, with 13 bases left between them. Germline CDR1 and CDR2: KGHSH and LQKENI. The CDR3 is made up of 13 amino acids. The CDR3 region is CASSLRLLYEQYF. CDR3 DNA: TGTGCCAGCTCCCTTAGACTACTATACGAGCAGTACTTC.

This sequence joins TRBV30 and TRBJ2-3; perhaps TRBD2 as D (5 bases). The germline V gene has CDR1 GTSNPN and CDR2 SVGIG (reference sequence). V dropped 0 bases and J dropped 3 bases, with 10 bases sitting between them. The CDR3 runs 14 residues. In DNA, the CDR3 is TGTGCCTGGAGTGTTTACGGGGTGACAGATACGCAGTATTTT. This translates into CAWSVYGVTDTQYF.

The chain recombines TRBV9 with TRBJ2-7; 7 bases are a match to TRBD1. Germline loops: CDR1 SGDLS, CDR2 YYNGEE. J gave up 2 bases and V 3 bases, and 5 bases lay outside the gene matches. The CDR3 spans 14 residues. The CDR3 nucleotides read TGTGCCAGCAGCGCAACCACAGGGGCCTACGAGCAGTACTTC. This gives the protein CASSATTGAYEQYF.